What follows are 11 T cell receptor beta chains derived from one specimen sequenced in a study of T cells expressing NK-cell markers. For each CDR3 protein, TCRdb gives one entry from its re-call of the 5' RACE reads, without DNA. The data include 500,000 to 700,000 distinct CDR3 sequences; the top ten clones carry approximately 3.6%. Input material: blood T cells: a sorted CD56 or NKG2C T cell subset, CD4+ or CD8+ T cells, or bulk PBMC T cells (not recorded which). These receptors were collected from a man between 18 and 35 years old in good health.

The J gene is TRBJ2-3, the V gene TRBV5-8; TCRdb gives TRBD1 as the D gene, but with no DNA this cannot be confirmed. The CDR3 is 15 amino acids. Germline CDR1 and CDR2: SGHTS and YDEGEE. The CDR3 here is CASSPYRTGPDTQYF.

The chain combines TRBV7-9 with TRBJ1-6; there is no DNA to check the TCRdb D call of TRBD1. The CDR3 length is 14 residues. The germline V gene encodes CDR1 SEHNR and CDR2 FQNEAQ (reference sequence). The CDR3 reads CASSGQFVNSPLHF.

This rearrangement joins TRBV20-1 to TRBJ2-7. Germline V gene lookup returns CDR1 DFQATT and CDR2 SNEGSKA (reference sequence). This CDR3 region has 15 residues. The CDR3: CSARDRDEVTYEQYF.

The chain carries TRBV20-1 and TRBJ1-2; absent DNA, TCRdb's TRBD1 call cannot be checked. CDR1 DFQATT and CDR2 SNEGSKA come from the germline V gene (reference sequence). CDR3 size: 14 residues. The CDR3 protein is CSASHRGRFYGYTF.

V usage is TRBV7-3 and J usage is TRBJ2-7; TCRdb indicates TRBD1, and absent DNA this call remains unverified. CDR3 size: 15 residues. Germline V gene lookup returns CDR1 SGHTA and CDR2 FQGTGA. The CDR3 sequence: CASSPGGGVGYEQYF.

This chain links TRBV27 with TRBJ1-6. The CDR3 consists of 17 residues. Looked up from germline, CDR1 is MNHEY and CDR2 is SMNVEV (reference sequence). This CDR3 reads CASSSPAGLPGNSPLHF.

The chain employs TRBV10-3 and TRBJ2-5. The CDR3 has 13 residues. Germline CDR1 is ENHRY and CDR2 is SYGVKD. CDR3 residues: CAISESTAETQYF.

The chain employs TRBV29-1 and TRBJ2-3. Germline V gene sequence: CDR1 SQVTM, CDR2 ANQGSEA. CDR3 length: 15 residues. CDR3 sequence: CSVPTTPSGTDTQYF.

The chain joins TRBV5-6 to TRBJ2-1. CDR3 length equals 14 residues. CDR1 is SGHDT, CDR2 YYEEEE, per germline. CDR3: CASTQTGSDNEQFF.

The rearrangement joins TRBV7-6 to TRBJ2-3; TCRdb's D gene call, TRBD2, goes unchecked for lack of DNA. This CDR3 spans 14 amino acids. CDR1 SGHVS and CDR2 FNYEAQ come from the germline V gene. The CDR3 here is CASSPLQLADTQYF. The full variable domain, completed using reference TRBV7-6 and TRBJ2-3, is GAGVSQSPRYKVTKRGQDVALRCDPISGHVSLYWYRQALGQGPEFLTYFNYEAQQDKSGLPNDRFSAERPEGSISTLTIQRTEQRDSAMYRCASSPLQLADTQYFGPGTRLTVL.

The J gene is TRBJ2-1, the V gene TRBV12-5; no DNA is available, so the TRBD2 call from TCRdb remains unchecked. This CDR3 contains 14 residues. Germline V lookup: CDR1 LGHNT, CDR2 FRNRAP. The CDR3 spells CASGLVLASNEQFF.